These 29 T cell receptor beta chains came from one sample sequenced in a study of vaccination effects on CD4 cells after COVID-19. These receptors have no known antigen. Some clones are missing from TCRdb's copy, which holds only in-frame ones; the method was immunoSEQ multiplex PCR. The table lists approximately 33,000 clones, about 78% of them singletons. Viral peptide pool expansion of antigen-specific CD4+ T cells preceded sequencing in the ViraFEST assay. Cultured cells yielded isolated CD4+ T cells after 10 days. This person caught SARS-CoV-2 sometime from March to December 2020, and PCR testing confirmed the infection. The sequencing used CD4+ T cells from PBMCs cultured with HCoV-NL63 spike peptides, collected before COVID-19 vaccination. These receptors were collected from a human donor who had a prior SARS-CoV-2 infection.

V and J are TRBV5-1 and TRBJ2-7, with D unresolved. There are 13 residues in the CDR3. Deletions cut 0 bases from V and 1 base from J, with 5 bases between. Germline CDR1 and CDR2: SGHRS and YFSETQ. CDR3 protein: CASSLGASYEQYF. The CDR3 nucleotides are TGCGCCAGCAGCTTGGGCGCGTCCTACGAGCAGTACTTC.

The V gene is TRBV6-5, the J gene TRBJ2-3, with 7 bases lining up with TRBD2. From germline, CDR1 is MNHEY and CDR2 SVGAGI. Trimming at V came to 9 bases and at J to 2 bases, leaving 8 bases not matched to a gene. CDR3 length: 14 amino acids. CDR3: CASILARHTDTQYF. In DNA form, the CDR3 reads TGTGCCAGTATACTAGCGAGACACACAGATACGCAGTATTTT.

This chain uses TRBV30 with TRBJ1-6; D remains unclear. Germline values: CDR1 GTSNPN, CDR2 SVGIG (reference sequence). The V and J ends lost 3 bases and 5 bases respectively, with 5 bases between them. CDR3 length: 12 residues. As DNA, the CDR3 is TGTGCCTGGAGGAAAAATAATTCACCCCTCCACTTT. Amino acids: CAWRKNNSPLHF.

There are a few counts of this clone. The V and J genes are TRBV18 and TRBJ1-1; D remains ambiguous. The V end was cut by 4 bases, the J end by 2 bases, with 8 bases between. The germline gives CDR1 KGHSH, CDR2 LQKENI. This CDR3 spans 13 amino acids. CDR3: CASSRNINTEAFF. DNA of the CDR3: TGTGCCAGCTCACGCAACATAAACACTGAAGCTTTCTTT.

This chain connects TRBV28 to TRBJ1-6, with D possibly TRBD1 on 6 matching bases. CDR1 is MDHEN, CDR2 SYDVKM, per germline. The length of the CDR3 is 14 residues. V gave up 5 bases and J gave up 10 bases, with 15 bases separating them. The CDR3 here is CASSTGQVGSPLHF. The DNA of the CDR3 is TGTGCCAGCAGTACAGGGCAGGTGGGGTCACCCCTCCACTTT. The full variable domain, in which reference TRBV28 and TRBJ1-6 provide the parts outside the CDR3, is DVKVTQSSRYLVKRTGEKVFLECVQDMDHENMFWYRQDPGLGLRLIYFSYDVKMKEKGDIPEGYSVSREKKERFSLILESASTNQTSMYLCASSTGQVGSPLHFGNGTRLTVT.

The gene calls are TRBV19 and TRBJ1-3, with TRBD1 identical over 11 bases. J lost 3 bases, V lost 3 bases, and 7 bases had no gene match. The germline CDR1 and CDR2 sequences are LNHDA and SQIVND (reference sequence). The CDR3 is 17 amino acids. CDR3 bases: TGTGCCAGTAGTATTCTGGGACAGGGGGAAAGTGGAAACACCATATATTTT. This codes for CASSILGQGESGNTIYF.

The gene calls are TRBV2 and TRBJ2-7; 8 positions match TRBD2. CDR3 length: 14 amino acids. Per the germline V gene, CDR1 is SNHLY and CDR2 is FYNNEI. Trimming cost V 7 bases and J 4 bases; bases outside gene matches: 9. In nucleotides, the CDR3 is TGTGCCAGCACTCCGGGGGGGGGCAGGTACGAGCAGTACTTC. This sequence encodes CASTPGGGRYEQYF. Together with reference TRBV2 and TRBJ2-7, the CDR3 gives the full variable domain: EPEVTQTPSHQVTQMGQEVILRCVPISNHLYFYWYRQILGQKVEFLVSFYNNEISEKSEIFDDQFSVERPDGSNFTLKIRSTKLEDSAMYFCASTPGGGRYEQYFGPGTRLTVT.

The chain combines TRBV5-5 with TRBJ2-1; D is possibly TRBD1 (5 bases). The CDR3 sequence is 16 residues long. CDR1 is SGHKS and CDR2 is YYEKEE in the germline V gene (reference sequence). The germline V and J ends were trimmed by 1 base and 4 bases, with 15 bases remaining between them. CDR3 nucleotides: TGTGCCAGCAGCTTGATCGGGCAGGGATCATACAATGAGCAGTTCTTC. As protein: CASSLIGQGSYNEQFF.

CDR3 in DNA: TGTGCCATCAGTGAGTCGAGCAGGGGTGGTCAGCCCCAGCATTTT. Protein: CAISESSRGGQPQHF. V and J are TRBV10-3 and TRBJ1-5; D perhaps matches TRBD1 (6 bases). V gave up 0 bases and J gave up 6 bases, with 12 bases separating them. CDR3 length: 15 amino acids. Germline lookup yields CDR1 ENHRY and CDR2 SYGVKD.

The CDR3 DNA follows: TGTGCCAGCAGTTACCGAGCCCTATCGGCACCCGGGGAGCTGTTTTTT. Translating it yields CASSYRALSAPGELFF. The J gene is TRBJ2-2, the V gene TRBV6-2 or TRBV6-3; D not certain. Trimming cost V 2 bases and J 6 bases, with 16 bases left between them. Germline CDR1 is MNHEY and CDR2 is SVGEGT. The CDR3 contains 16 residues.

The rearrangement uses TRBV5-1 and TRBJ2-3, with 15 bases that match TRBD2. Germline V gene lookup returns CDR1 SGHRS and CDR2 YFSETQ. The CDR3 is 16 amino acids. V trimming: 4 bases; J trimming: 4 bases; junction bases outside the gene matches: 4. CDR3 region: CASSVGLAGGADTQYF. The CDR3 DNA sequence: TGCGCCAGCAGCGTGGGACTAGCGGGGGGTGCAGATACGCAGTATTTT.

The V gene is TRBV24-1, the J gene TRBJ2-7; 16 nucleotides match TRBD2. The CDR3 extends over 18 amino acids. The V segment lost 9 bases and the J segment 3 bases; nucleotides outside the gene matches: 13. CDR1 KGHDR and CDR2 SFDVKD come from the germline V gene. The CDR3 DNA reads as TGTGCCACCCCCGGGACTAGCGGGAGGGTACCCCCAAGCTACGAGCAGTACTTC. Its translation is CATPGTSGRVPPSYEQYF.

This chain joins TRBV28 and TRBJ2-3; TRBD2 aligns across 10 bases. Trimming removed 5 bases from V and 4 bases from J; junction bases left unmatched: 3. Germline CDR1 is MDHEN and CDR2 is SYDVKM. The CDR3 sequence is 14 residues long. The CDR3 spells CASSGLAGADTQYF. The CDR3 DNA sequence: TGTGCCAGCAGTGGGCTAGCGGGGGCAGATACGCAGTATTTT.

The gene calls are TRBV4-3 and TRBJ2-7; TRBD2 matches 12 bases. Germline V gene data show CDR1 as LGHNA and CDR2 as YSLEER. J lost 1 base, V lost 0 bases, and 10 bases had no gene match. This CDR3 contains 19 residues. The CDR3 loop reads CASSQDGLAGGWPSYEQYF. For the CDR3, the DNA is TGCGCCAGCAGCCAAGACGGCCTAGCGGGAGGGTGGCCGTCCTACGAGCAGTACTTC.

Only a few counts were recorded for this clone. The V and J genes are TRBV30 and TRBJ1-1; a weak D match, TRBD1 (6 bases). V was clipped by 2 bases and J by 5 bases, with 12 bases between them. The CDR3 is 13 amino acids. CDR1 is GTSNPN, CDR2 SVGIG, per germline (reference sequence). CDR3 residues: CAWSTTGRTEAFF. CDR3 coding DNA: TGTGCCTGGAGTACCACAGGGAGGACTGAAGCTTTCTTT.

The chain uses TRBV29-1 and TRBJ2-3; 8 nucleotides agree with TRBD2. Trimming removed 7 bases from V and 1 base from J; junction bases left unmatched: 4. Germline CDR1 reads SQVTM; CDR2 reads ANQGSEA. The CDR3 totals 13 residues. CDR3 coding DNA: TGCAGCGAACTAGCGGCGGGCACAGATACGCAGTATTTT. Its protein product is CSELAAGTDTQYF.

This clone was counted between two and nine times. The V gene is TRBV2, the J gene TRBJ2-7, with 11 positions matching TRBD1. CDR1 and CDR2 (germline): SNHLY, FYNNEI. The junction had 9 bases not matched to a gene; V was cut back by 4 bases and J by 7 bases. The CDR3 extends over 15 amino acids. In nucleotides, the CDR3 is TGTGCCAGCAGTGCCACCGGGACAGGGGGATGGGAGCAGTACTTC. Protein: CASSATGTGGWEQYF.

CDR3 bases: TGTGCCAGAAGCGCAGCCGTCTATGGCTACACCTTC. Translation: CARSAAVYGYTF. This chain uses TRBV5-3 with TRBJ1-2; the D is unclear. TRBV5-3 counts as an open reading frame of uncertain function. The CDR3 runs to 12 residues. V lost 4 bases to trimming and J lost 4 bases, with 8 bases between them.

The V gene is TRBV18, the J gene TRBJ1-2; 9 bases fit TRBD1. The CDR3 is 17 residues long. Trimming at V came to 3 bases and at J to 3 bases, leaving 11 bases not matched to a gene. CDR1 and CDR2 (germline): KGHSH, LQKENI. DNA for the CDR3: TGTGCCAGCTCACCTCCGGAGGGACAGGGTTATGACTATGGCTACACCTTC. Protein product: CASSPPEGQGYDYGYTF.

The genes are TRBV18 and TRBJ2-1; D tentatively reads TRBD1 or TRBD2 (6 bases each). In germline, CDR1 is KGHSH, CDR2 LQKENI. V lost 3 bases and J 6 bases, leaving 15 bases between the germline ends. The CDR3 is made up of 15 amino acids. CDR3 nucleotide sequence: TGTGCCAGCTCACCGTGGGGGGCGTCGGCCAATGAGCAGTTCTTC. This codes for CASSPWGASANEQFF.

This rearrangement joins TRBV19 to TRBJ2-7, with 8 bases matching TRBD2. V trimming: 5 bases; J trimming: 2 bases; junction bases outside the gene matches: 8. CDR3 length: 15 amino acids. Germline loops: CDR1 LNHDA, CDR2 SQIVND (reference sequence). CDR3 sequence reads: CASSRGGGTAYEQYF. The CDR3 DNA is TGTGCCAGTAGTCGCGGCGGGGGGACCGCCTACGAGCAGTACTTC.

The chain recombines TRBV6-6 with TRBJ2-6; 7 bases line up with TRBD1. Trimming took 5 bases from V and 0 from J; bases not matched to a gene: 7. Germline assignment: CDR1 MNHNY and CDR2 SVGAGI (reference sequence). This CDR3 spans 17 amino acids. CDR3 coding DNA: TGTGCCAGCAGTCTCCGGGACAGCTCCTCTGGGGCCAACGTCCTGACTTTC. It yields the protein CASSLRDSSSGANVLTF.

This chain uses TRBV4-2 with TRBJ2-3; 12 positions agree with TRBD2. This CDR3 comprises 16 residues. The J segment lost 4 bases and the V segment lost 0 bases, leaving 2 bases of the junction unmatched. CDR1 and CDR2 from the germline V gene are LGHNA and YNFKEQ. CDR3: CASSQDLAGGPDTQYF. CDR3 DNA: TGTGCCAGCAGCCAAGATCTAGCGGGGGGGCCAGATACGCAGTATTTT.

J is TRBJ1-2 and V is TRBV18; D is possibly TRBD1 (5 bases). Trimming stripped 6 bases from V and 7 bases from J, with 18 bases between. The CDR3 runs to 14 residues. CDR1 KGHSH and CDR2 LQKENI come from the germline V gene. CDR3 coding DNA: TGTGCCAGCTCCCCCGGGACCGACTTATCTGGCTACACCTTC. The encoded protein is CASSPGTDLSGYTF.

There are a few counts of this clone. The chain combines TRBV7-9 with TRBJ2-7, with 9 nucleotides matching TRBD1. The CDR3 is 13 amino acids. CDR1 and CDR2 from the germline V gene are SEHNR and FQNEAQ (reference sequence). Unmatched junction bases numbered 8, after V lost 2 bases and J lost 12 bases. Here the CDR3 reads CASSLLDRGLRYF. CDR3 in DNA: TGTGCCAGCAGCTTATTAGACAGGGGGTTGAGGTACTTC.

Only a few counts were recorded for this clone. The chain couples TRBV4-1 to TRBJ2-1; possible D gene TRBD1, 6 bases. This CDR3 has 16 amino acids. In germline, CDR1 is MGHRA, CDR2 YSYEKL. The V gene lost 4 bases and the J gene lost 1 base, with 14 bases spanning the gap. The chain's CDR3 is CASSRSQGVSYNEQFF. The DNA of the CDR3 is TGCGCCAGCAGCCGTTCACAGGGCGTATCCTACAATGAGCAGTTCTTC.

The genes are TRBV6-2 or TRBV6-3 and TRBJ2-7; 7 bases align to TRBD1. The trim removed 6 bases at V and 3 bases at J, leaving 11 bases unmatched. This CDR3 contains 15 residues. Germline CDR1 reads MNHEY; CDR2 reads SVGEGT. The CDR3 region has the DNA TGTGCCAGCAGCCTCGGACAGGCTTTTTACTACGAGCAGTACTTC. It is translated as CASSLGQAFYYEQYF.

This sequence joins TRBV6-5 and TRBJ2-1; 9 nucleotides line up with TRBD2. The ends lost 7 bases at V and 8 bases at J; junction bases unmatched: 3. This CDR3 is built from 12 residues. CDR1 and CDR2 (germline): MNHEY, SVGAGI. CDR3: CASKGTSHEQFF. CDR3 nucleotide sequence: TGTGCCAGCAAGGGGACTAGCCATGAGCAGTTCTTC.

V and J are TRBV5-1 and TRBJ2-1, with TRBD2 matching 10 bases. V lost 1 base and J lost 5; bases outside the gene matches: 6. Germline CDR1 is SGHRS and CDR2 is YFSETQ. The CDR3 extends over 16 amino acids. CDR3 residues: CASSLMGLAGDNEQFF. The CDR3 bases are TGCGCCAGCAGCTTGATGGGGCTAGCGGGGGACAATGAGCAGTTCTTC. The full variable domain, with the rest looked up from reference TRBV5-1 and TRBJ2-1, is KAGVTQTPRYLIKTRGQQVTLSCSPISGHRSVSWYQQTPGQGLQFLFEYFSETQRNKGNFPGRFSGRQFSNSRSEMNVSTLELGDSALYLCASSLMGLAGDNEQFFGPGTRLTVL.